The next 19 T cell receptor beta chains were all read from a single sample in a study of blood T cell repertoires in COVID-19. Here immunoSEQ multiplex PCR was the method, and the copy in TCRdb shows in-frame clones only, minus some. This table has about 210,000 clones, less than 85% appearing once. Input material: peripheral blood. The receptors derive from an elderly woman with COVID-19, enrolled during active disease.

The J gene is TRBJ1-6, the V gene TRBV6-5, with TRBD1 matching over 7 bases. Trimming at V came to 5 bases and at J to 7 bases, leaving 5 bases not matched to a gene. The CDR3 has 14 residues. Germline assignment: CDR1 MNHEY and CDR2 SVGAGI. CDR3 sequence (DNA): TGTGCCAGCAGTCGACAGGGCGGGAATTCACCCCTCCACTTT. Its translation: CASSRQGGNSPLHF.

This chain joins TRBV5-1 and TRBJ2-7, with 9 bases matching TRBD2. V lost 0 bases and J lost 3; bases outside the gene matches: 4. Germline V gives CDR1 SGHRS, CDR2 YFSETQ. CDR3 length: 15 amino acids. CDR3 amino acids: CASSLGSGSLYEQYF. The DNA of the CDR3 is TGCGCCAGCAGCTTGGGTAGCGGGAGTCTCTACGAGCAGTACTTC.

The chain uses TRBV19 and TRBJ1-2, with D hard to call. The CDR3 has 14 amino acids. With 5 bases removed from V and 1 base from J, the gap between germline ends came to 11 bases. Germline CDR1 and CDR2: LNHDA and SQIVND (reference sequence). CDR3 in amino acids: CASSPDGSNYGYTF. Written as DNA, the CDR3 is TGTGCCAGTAGTCCCGACGGGAGTAACTATGGCTACACCTTC.

J is TRBJ1-2 and V is TRBV6-1, with 9 positions matching TRBD1. Germline CDR1 is MNHNS and CDR2 is SASEGT. CDR3 length equals 16 residues. Unmatched junction bases numbered 6, after V lost 0 bases and J lost 4 bases. As DNA, the CDR3 is TGTGCCAGCAGTGAAGCGAGGAGGGGACAGGGCTATGGCTACACCTTC. Its translation is CASSEARRGQGYGYTF.

The J gene is TRBJ1-5, the V gene TRBV7-6, with TRBD1 identical over 11 bases. CDR1 is SGHVS, CDR2 FNYEAQ, per germline. This CDR3 region has 14 residues. J lost 5 bases, V lost 5 bases, and 2 bases had no gene match. The CDR3 nucleotides are TGTGCCAGCAGCAGGACAGGGGGCGATCAGCCCCAGCATTTT. Its translation: CASSRTGGDQPQHF.

The table lists this clone with a count of one. Written as DNA, the CDR3 is TGTGCCACCCAGGGGGCATCTAACTATGGCTACACCTTC. It is translated as CATQGASNYGYTF. This chain uses TRBV12-3 or TRBV12-4 with TRBJ1-2; 8 bases are shared with TRBD1. This CDR3 comprises 13 residues. Trimming cost V 10 bases and J 0 bases; bases outside gene matches: 4.

The J gene is TRBJ2-5, the V gene TRBV11-3, with D perhaps TRBD1 (5 bases). The V gene's germline CDR1 is SGHNT and CDR2 YENEEA. The germline V and J ends were trimmed by 5 bases and 3 bases, with 10 bases remaining between them. The CDR3 runs to 13 residues. The CDR3: CASSRTREETQYF. DNA of the CDR3: TGTGCCAGCAGCCGCACCAGGGAAGAGACCCAGTACTTC.

The chain uses TRBV5-1 and TRBJ2-4; the D is unclear. Germline lookup yields CDR1 SGHRS and CDR2 YFSETQ. The CDR3 is made up of 14 amino acids. V was clipped by 1 base and J by 0 bases, with 5 bases between them. CDR3 loop: CASSLSLAKNIQYF. The CDR3 nucleotides are TGCGCCAGCAGCTTGTCTCTAGCCAAAAACATTCAGTACTTC.

The chain joins TRBV2 to TRBJ2-1, with 9 bases matching TRBD2. V shed 6 bases and J 9 bases; nucleotides not matched to a gene: 12. This CDR3 comprises 15 residues. Germline V gene sequence: CDR1 SNHLY, CDR2 FYNNEI. The CDR3 spells CASSSKGREGPEQFF. CDR3 nucleotide sequence: TGTGCCAGCAGCTCCAAGGGGCGGGAGGGACCTGAGCAGTTCTTC.

This chain joins TRBV29-1 and TRBJ2-7; D is uncertain. Germline V gene data show CDR1 as SQVTM and CDR2 as ANQGSEA. The CDR3 is 12 residues long. V dropped 5 bases and J dropped 3 bases, with 11 bases sitting between them. The CDR3 here is CSVRSPGYEQYF. The CDR3 region has the DNA TGCAGCGTTCGGTCACCGGGCTACGAGCAGTACTTC.

V is TRBV7-8 and J is TRBJ2-5, with 7 bases fitting TRBD2. Germline trimming cut 5 bases from V and 5 bases from J; bases unmatched to any gene: 8. CDR1 is SGHVS and CDR2 is FQNEAQ in the germline V gene. CDR3 length equals 14 residues. CDR3 residues: CASSPSGLGETQYF. The CDR3 DNA sequence: TGTGCCAGCAGCCCTAGCGGACTAGGCGAGACCCAGTACTTC.

V usage is TRBV2 and J usage is TRBJ1-5; D is unresolved. This CDR3 is built from 14 residues. Trimming pared 8 bases from V and 7 bases from J, leaving 18 bases between. Germline V lookup: CDR1 SNHLY, CDR2 FYNNEI. This CDR3 reads CASGKEGLGQPQHF. In nucleotides, the CDR3 is TGTGCCAGCGGAAAGGAGGGTTTAGGCCAGCCCCAGCATTTT. The variable domain in full, completed from reference TRBV2 and TRBJ1-5, reads EPEVTQTPSHQVTQMGQEVILRCVPISNHLYFYWYRQILGQKVEFLVSFYNNEISEKSEIFDDQFSVERPDGSNFTLKIRSTKLEDSAMYFCASGKEGLGQPQHFGDGTRLSIL.

The genes are TRBV30 and TRBJ1-1, with 10 nucleotides matching TRBD1. The CDR3 runs 13 residues. In germline, CDR1 is GTSNPN, CDR2 SVGIG (reference sequence). V lost 4 bases to trimming and J lost 9 bases; unmatched junction nucleotides: 8. The CDR3 protein is CAWMTGTGVKAFF. CDR3 sequence (DNA): TGTGCCTGGATGACCGGGACAGGGGTAAAAGCTTTCTTT.

The genes are TRBV11-2 and TRBJ1-6, with D unresolved. Germline CDR1 reads SGHAT; CDR2 reads FQNNGV. The germline V and J ends were trimmed by 2 bases and 5 bases, with 4 bases remaining between them. The CDR3 totals 13 residues. The CDR3, as DNA: TGTGCCAGCAGCTTATCCGATAATTCACCCCTCCACTTT. As protein: CASSLSDNSPLHF.

The J gene is TRBJ1-4, the V gene TRBV11-2; TRBD1 matches 8 bases. With 5 bases clipped from V and 3 bases from J, the junction kept 8 bases outside the gene matches. The CDR3 runs 16 residues. CDR1 SGHAT and CDR2 FQNNGV come from the germline V gene. Here the CDR3 reads CASSAQGARANEKLFF. The CDR3 DNA sequence: TGTGCCAGCAGCGCGCAGGGGGCGCGGGCTAATGAAAAACTGTTTTTT. Filled out from reference TRBV11-2 and TRBJ1-4, the complete variable domain reads EAGVAQSPRYKIIEKRQSVAFWCNPISGHATLYWYQQILGQGPKLLIQFQNNGVVDDSQLPKDRFSAERLKGVDSTLKIQPAKLEDSAVYLCASSAQGARANEKLFFGSGTQLSVL.

The sample holds one count of this clone. The chain links TRBV9 to TRBJ1-1; maybe TRBD1 (5 bases). Looked up from germline, CDR1 is SGDLS and CDR2 is YYNGEE. There are 15 residues in the CDR3. The ends were cut back, 3 bases at V and 4 bases at J, with 16 bases in the middle. CDR3 sequence reads: CASSGHQGFGTEAFF. CDR3 in DNA: TGTGCCAGCAGCGGTCACCAGGGATTCGGCACTGAAGCTTTCTTT.

The chain couples TRBV18 to TRBJ2-7; perhaps TRBD1 as D (6 bases). V was pared by 4 bases and J by 1 base, with 17 bases between. The CDR3 totals 16 residues. Per germline, CDR1 KGHSH and CDR2 LQKENI. The CDR3 DNA reads TGTGCCAGCTCACAGGTCCAGGGGAGCCGGTCCTACGAGCAGTACTTC. This gives the protein CASSQVQGSRSYEQYF.

In its sample, this clone was seen once. The chain has TRBV10-2 and TRBJ1-2; possible D gene TRBD1, 5 bases. This CDR3 has 14 residues. The germline V gene encodes CDR1 WSHSY and CDR2 SAAADI. Trimming removed 7 bases from V and 5 bases from J, with 17 bases in between. CDR3 nucleotides: TGCGCCAGCACCCCGGGGGAGGGGAGGTATGGCTACACCTTC. It translates to CASTPGEGRYGYTF.

CDR3 in amino acids: CASSPQGARGYTF. CDR3 coding DNA: TGTGCCAGCAGCCCCCAGGGGGCCCGCGGCTACACCTTC. The V and J genes are TRBV14 and TRBJ1-2, with 8 bases aligning to TRBD1. This CDR3 comprises 13 residues. The ends lost 4 bases at V and 8 bases at J; junction bases unmatched: 6. The germline CDR1 and CDR2 sequences are SGHDN and FVKESK. The whole variable domain, remainder taken from reference TRBV14 and TRBJ1-2, is EAGVTQFPSHSVIEKGQTVTLRCDPISGHDNLYWYRRVMGKEIKFLLHFVKESKQDESGMPNNRFLAERTGGTYSTLKVQPAELEDSGVYFCASSPQGARGYTFGSGTRLTVV.